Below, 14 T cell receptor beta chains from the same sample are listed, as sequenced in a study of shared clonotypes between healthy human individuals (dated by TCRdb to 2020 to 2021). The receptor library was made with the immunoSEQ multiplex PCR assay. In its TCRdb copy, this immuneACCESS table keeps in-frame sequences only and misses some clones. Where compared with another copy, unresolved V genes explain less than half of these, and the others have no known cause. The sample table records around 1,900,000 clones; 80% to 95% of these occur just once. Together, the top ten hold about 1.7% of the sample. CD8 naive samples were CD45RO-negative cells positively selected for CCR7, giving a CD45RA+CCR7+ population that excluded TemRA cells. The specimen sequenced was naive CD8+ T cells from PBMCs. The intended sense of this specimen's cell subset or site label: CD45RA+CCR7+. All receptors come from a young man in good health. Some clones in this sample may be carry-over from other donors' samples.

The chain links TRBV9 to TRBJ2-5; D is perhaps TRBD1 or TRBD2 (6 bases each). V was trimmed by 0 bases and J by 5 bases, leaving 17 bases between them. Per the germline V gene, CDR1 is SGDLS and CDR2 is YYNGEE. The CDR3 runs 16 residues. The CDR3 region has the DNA TGTGCCAGCAGCGTAGGTTCAGCGGAGGGGGTGGAGACCCAGTACTTC. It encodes CASSVGSAEGVETQYF. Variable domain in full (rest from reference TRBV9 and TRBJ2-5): DSGVTQTPKHLITATGQRVTLRCSPRSGDLSVYWYQQSLDQGLQFLIQYYNGEERAKGNILERFSAQQFPDLHSELNLSSLELGDSALYFCASSVGSAEGVETQYFGPGTRLLVL.

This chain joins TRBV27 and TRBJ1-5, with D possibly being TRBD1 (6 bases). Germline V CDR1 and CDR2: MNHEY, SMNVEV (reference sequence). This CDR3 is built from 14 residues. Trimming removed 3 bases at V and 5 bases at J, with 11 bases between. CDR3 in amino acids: CASSFRDNYQPQHF. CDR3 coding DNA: TGTGCCAGCAGTTTCCGGGACAACTATCAGCCCCAGCATTTT.

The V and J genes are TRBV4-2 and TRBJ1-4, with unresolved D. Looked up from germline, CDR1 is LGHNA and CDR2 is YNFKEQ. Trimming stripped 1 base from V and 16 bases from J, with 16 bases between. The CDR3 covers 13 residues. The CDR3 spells CASSQVEGREEFF. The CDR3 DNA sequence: TGTGCCAGCAGCCAAGTCGAGGGCCGAGAGGAGTTTTTT.

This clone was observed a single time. CDR3 loop: CASSFSGTGGEKLFF. DNA for the CDR3: TGTGCCAGCAGTTTTTCCGGGACAGGGGGTGAAAAACTGTTTTTT. V gene TRBV6-5 combines with J gene TRBJ1-4; 11 bases fit TRBD1. The CDR3 contains 15 residues. Trimming removed 4 bases from V and 7 bases from J; junction bases left unmatched: 5. In germline, CDR1 is MNHEY, CDR2 SVGAGI.

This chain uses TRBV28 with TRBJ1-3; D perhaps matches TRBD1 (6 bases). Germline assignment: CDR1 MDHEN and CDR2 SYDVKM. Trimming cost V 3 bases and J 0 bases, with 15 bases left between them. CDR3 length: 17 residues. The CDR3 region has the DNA TGTGCCAGCAGTTTCTGGGACACCGAAAGCTCTGGAAACACCATATATTTT. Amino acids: CASSFWDTESSGNTIYF.

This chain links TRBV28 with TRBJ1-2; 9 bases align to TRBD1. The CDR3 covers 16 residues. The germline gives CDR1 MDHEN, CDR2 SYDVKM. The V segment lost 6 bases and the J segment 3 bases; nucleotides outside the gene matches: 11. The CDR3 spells CASRLNRDREYYGYTF. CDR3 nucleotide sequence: TGTGCCAGCAGGCTGAACCGGGACAGGGAGTACTATGGCTACACCTTC.

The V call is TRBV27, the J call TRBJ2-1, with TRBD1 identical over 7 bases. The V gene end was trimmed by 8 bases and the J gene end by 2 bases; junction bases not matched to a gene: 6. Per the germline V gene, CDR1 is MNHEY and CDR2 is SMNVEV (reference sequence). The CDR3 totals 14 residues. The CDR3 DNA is TGTGCCAGCCGTGCTGACAGGGCCTACAATGAGCAGTTCTTC. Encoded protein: CASRADRAYNEQFF.

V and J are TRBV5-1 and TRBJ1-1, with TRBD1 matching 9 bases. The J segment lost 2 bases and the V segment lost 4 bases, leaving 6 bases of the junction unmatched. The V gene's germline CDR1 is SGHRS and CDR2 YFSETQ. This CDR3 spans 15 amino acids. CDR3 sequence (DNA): TGCGCCAGCAGCAGGTGGACAGGGGATAACACTGAAGCTTTCTTT. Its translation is CASSRWTGDNTEAFF.

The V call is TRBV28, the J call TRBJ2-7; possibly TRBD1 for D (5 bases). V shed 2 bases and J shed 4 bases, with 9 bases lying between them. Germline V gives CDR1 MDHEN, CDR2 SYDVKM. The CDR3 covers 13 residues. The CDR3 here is CASSLVTGYEQYF. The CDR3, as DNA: TGTGCCAGCAGTTTAGTAACAGGATACGAGCAGTACTTC.

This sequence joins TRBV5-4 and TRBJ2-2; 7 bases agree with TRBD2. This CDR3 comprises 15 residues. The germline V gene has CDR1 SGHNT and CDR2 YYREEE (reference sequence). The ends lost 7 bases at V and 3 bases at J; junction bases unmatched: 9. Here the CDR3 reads CASQGEGTDTGELFF. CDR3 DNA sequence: TGTGCCAGCCAAGGGGAGGGAACAGACACCGGGGAGCTGTTTTTT.

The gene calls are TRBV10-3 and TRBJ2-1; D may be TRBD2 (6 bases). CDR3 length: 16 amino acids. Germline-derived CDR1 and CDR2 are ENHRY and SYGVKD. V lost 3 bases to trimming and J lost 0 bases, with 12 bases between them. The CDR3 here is CAISDAGLSSYNEQFF. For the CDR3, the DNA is TGTGCCATCAGTGATGCGGGGTTAAGCTCCTACAATGAGCAGTTCTTC.

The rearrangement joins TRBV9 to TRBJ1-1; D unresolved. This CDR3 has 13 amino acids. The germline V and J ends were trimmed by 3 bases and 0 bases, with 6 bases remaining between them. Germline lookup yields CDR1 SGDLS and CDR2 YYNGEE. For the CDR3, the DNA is TGTGCCAGCAGCGGAATCATGAACACTGAAGCTTTCTTT. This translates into CASSGIMNTEAFF. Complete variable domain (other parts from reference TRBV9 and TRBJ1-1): DSGVTQTPKHLITATGQRVTLRCSPRSGDLSVYWYQQSLDQGLQFLIQYYNGEERAKGNILERFSAQQFPDLHSELNLSSLELGDSALYFCASSGIMNTEAFFGQGTRLTVV.

In nucleotides, the CDR3 is TGTGCCAGCAGCCCCTCGGCGGGAGGGCCTTACGCCGGGGAGCTGTTTTTT. This codes for CASSPSAGGPYAGELFF. The chain joins TRBV7-9 to TRBJ2-2; TRBD2 aligns across 9 bases. The germline V gene encodes CDR1 SEHNR and CDR2 FQNEAQ (reference sequence). CDR3 length equals 17 residues. V dropped 5 bases and J dropped 6; count of bases not matched to a gene: 13. The whole variable domain, filled in from reference TRBV7-9 and TRBJ2-2, reads DTGVSQNPRHKITKRGQNVTFRCDPISEHNRLYWYRQTLGQGPEFLTYFQNEAQLEKSRLLSDRFSAERPKGSFSTLEIQRTEQGDSAMYLCASSPSAGGPYAGELFFGEGSRLTVL.

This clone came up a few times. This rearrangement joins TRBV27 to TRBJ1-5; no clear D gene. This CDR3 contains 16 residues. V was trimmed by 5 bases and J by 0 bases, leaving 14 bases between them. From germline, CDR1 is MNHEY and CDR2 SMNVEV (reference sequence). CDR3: CASSHLGQHSNQPQHF. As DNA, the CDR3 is TGTGCCAGCAGTCATCTAGGCCAACATAGCAATCAGCCCCAGCATTTT.